The 12 T cell receptor beta chains in this list originate from one sample, sequenced in a study of blood T cells in healthy people across ages. A second roughly 6 to 11 cycle PCR used barcoded and J-beta primers. TCRdb analysed the 5' RACE reads with MiXCR anew, one entry per CDR3 protein. The sample includes about 800,000 distinct CDR3 sequences, around 25% of them seen just once. These records were also assigned to another study, of T cells of mothers and their children.

Input material: blood. These TCRs come from a boy aged 5-17 years in good health.

This chain uses TRBV24-1 with TRBJ2-1; 10 bases agree with TRBD1. After removal of 4 bases from V and 1 base from J, the junction contained 6 bases not matched to a gene. The CDR3 has 17 residues. CDR1 and CDR2 from the germline V gene are KGHDR and SFDVKD. The DNA of the CDR3 is TGTGCCACCAGTGACACGAGACAGGGGGCTTCCTACAATGAGCAGTTCTTC. This sequence encodes CATSDTRQGASYNEQFF.

This clonotype has more than one count but fewer than ten. J is TRBJ1-5 and V is TRBV20-1; the D gene is possibly TRBD1 (5 bases). The CDR3 is 16 amino acids. Germline CDR1 DFQATT, CDR2 SNEGSKA (reference sequence). V was shortened by 6 bases and J by 4 bases, with 22 bases between the two germline ends. CDR3 nucleotides: TGCAGTGCCGCGGCTCCGGGACTTAGAGGGAATCAGCCCCAGCATTTT. Protein sequence: CSAAAPGLRGNQPQHF.

There are a few counts of this clonotype. The rearrangement uses TRBV2 and TRBJ2-5; 8 bases fit TRBD1. This CDR3 spans 15 amino acids. V gave up 1 base and J gave up 5 bases; unmatched junction bases: 6. Germline CDR1 and CDR2: SNHLY and FYNNEI. The CDR3 loop is CASSEEVRGPETQYF. The CDR3 nucleotides are TGTGCCAGCAGTGAAGAGGTCAGGGGGCCCGAGACCCAGTACTTC.

There are many counts of this clonotype. The chain has TRBV28 and TRBJ1-6; D unresolved. The ends were cut back, 2 bases at V and 10 bases at J, with 15 bases in the middle. Germline lookup yields CDR1 MDHEN and CDR2 SYDVKM. This CDR3 contains 15 residues. The CDR3 region has the DNA TGTGCCAGCAGTTTACTCAGGCCGGCCGGCTCACCCCTCCACTTT. It specifies CASSLLRPAGSPLHF.

This clonotype has a handful of counts. V usage is TRBV24-1 and J usage is TRBJ1-1; D possibly corresponds to TRBD1 (6 bases). Germline values: CDR1 KGHDR, CDR2 SFDVKD. The CDR3 is 15 amino acids. Trimming pared 6 bases from V and 4 bases from J, leaving 17 bases between. The chain's CDR3 is CATSPRTDTSTEAFF. CDR3 coding DNA: TGTGCCACCAGTCCACGGACAGACACAAGCACTGAAGCTTTCTTT.

The chain has TRBV6-1 and TRBJ2-2; D is unclear. Trimming took 3 bases from V and 1 from J, leaving 9 bases between them. The CDR3 loop spans 15 amino acids. CDR1 MNHNS and CDR2 SASEGT come from the germline V gene. The CDR3 coding sequence is TGTGCCAGCAGTGAGGGCCCCCAGAACACCGGGGAGCTGTTTTTT. Its translation: CASSEGPQNTGELFF.

The chain is built from TRBV2 and TRBJ1-4; the D gene is possibly TRBD1 (6 bases). This CDR3 spans 13 amino acids. Germline V gene data show CDR1 as SNHLY and CDR2 as FYNNEI. The V end lost 10 bases, the J end lost 7 bases, and 16 bases lay between the germline ends. As DNA, the CDR3 is TGTGCCACACTGGGACAAGAGGGTGAAAAACTGTTTTTT. It encodes CATLGQEGEKLFF.

This clonotype has just a few counts. The chain has TRBV7-2 and TRBJ2-2; TRBD2 agrees at 14 bases. Per the germline V gene, CDR1 is SGHTA and CDR2 is FQGNSA. The CDR3 is 16 amino acids. With V trimmed by 5 bases and J by 4 bases, 3 bases remained unmatched. The DNA of the CDR3 is TGTGCCAGCAGCCCCGGGACTAGCGGGAGCACCGGGGAGCTGTTTTTT. This gives the protein CASSPGTSGSTGELFF.

This chain joins TRBV14 and TRBJ2-7; tentatively, D is TRBD2 (5 bases). CDR1 is SGHDN and CDR2 is FVKESK in the germline V gene. This CDR3 has 12 residues. Trimming removed 5 bases at V and 12 bases at J, with 17 bases between. The CDR3: CASSKMQGRPYF. The CDR3, as DNA: TGTGCCAGCAGCAAGATGCAAGGGAGACCGTACTTC.

This clonotype appeared a single time. CDR3 in DNA: TGCAGTGCTTCAACAGGGGGCCCTGAGACCCAGTACTTC. Translation: CSASTGGPETQYF. V gene TRBV20-1 combines with J gene TRBJ2-5, with 9 bases aligning to TRBD1. V shed 5 bases, J shed 5 bases, and the junction held 6 bases outside the gene matches. Germline V gene lookup returns CDR1 DFQATT and CDR2 SNEGSKA (reference sequence). The CDR3 has 13 residues.

This clonotype was observed a handful of times. The rearrangement links TRBV10-3 to TRBJ2-7, with TRBD1 matching over 8 bases. The CDR3 consists of 15 residues. The V segment lost 4 bases and the J segment 2 bases; nucleotides outside the gene matches: 7. CDR1 ENHRY and CDR2 SYGVKD come from the germline V gene. This chain's CDR3 is CAISGGTQGAYEQYF. CDR3 nucleotides: TGTGCCATCAGTGGGGGGACACAGGGGGCCTACGAGCAGTACTTC.

This clonotype was found many times. The chain links TRBV29-1 to TRBJ2-1; TRBD1 agrees at 8 bases. This CDR3 has 16 residues. The trim removed 3 bases at V and 1 base at J, leaving 8 bases unmatched. The germline CDR1 and CDR2 sequences are SQVTM and ANQGSEA. The CDR3 DNA reads TGCAGCGTTGAGCTCCCAGGGGGCTTATCCTACAATGAGCAGTTCTTC. Amino acid sequence: CSVELPGGLSYNEQFF.